This T cell receptor beta chain was identified in a study of cytomegalovirus exposure and HLA in healthy donors (dated by TCRdb to the late 2010s). About the full investigation: According to an earlier analysis of around 600 of the donors, about 180 million T cells yielded 95 million to 140 million unique TCR beta sequences and about 280 Gb of sequence data. Approximately 300 gigabases of sequencing data and around 90 million unique TCR sequences made up an early release that covered some 640 HLA-typed donors. Among the roughly 370 genotyped donors, about 85% belonged to the genetic ancestry cluster associated with self-reported Caucasian donors. The aim of the study was to test whether cataloging public T cell receptors could identify signatures of past pathogen exposure. Using immunosequencing, the study profiled T cell repertoires from 500 to 800 subjects and related those repertoires to cytomegalovirus serostatus. In addition to the first cohort of approximately 650 subjects, a separate validation cohort of approximately 120 different subjects was used. The study combined high-throughput TCR immunosequencing, statistical association of individual TCRs with disease status, and machine learning to predict cytomegalovirus infection status. A later analysis re-examined previously published TCR beta repertoires from over 500 donors and added high-resolution HLA genotyping to investigate patterns of TCR occurrence. Rather than drawing on any new phenotypic data, the later analysis identified candidate immune exposures from TCR beta sequences and the way those sequences occurred across donors. An earlier analysis of approximately 500 of the donors applied high-throughput TCR beta sequencing to assess whether each TCR beta V gene segment acted as functional or pseudogenic. Donor age, sex, ethnicity and CMV serostatus were compiled alongside the repertoire data. Genome-wide SNP genotypes for about 60% of the roughly 670 donors were used in a later genetic analysis, which treated that subset as a discovery cohort. All discovery cohort repertoires had been generated on a single sequencing platform. Both class I and class II loci were covered by HLA typing, at four-digit resolution. The number of donors typed differed by locus, with about 629-640 for A, B, C, DRB1 and DQB1, roughly 520 for DQA1, 606 for DPA1, and some 440 for DPB1. Four to six DR-DQ haplotypes were handled as single units for association and clustering, since linkage in the cohort was strong. On average, about 200,000 unique TCR beta nucleotide sequences were sequenced per donor among more than 350 genotyped donors of the cohort, with approximately 18% of those sequences being non-productive.

V is pruned by 2 bases and J by 6 bases, leaving 19 bases of the junction without a gene match. Spanning cysteine to phenylalanine, the CDR3 consists of 19 amino acids. Only the CDR3 DNA stays, 57 bases, in frame from base 1. The cohort comprised 670 or so healthy bone marrow donors. At the time of sampling, all cohort members were nominally healthy, though unrecorded immune exposures were likely present. The donor was CMV seropositive and was included in the group of some 290 seropositive cohort members. Each donor provided a peripheral blood sample, and peripheral blood mononuclear cells were used for TCR beta sequencing. Genomic DNA was extracted from the blood cell samples with the Qiagen DNeasy Blood Extraction Kit. Receptor libraries were prepared by the immunoSEQ multiplex PCR assay. A mixture of 60 forward primers for TCR Vbeta segments and 13 reverse primers for TCR Jbeta segments was used in the multiplex PCR. Amplification of the CDR3 region of rearranged TCR beta genes was performed with a multiplex PCR assay on genomic DNA. On the Illumina HiSeq System, the amplified TCR beta libraries were sequenced as 87-base-pair reads. Turning to the authors' computational methods: Across the roughly 640 repertoires, a later analysis counted some 81 million unique TCR beta chains, around 11 million of which were shared by at least two donors. To remove PCR and sequencing errors, raw reads were error-corrected and collapsed into unique sequences using a nearest-neighbor algorithm that merged closely related sequences. V, D and J gene segments were assigned by aligning CDR3 sequences to IMGT reference sequences. Each retained sequence needed at least a six-nucleotide match to both a V gene segment and a J gene segment. A rearrangement was called productive if the CDR3 had no stop codons and remained in frame with V and J, and every other rearrangement was called non-productive. CDR3 was defined according to IMGT convention as the region running from the second conserved V-encoded cysteine to the conserved J-encoded phenylalanine. The earlier analysis of about 640 of the donors excluded any sequence lacking an unambiguous match to a single V gene segment. An earlier analysis of a few hundred of the donors called V segments functional above 56.7% productive rearrangements and segregating when the between-donor standard deviation exceeded 5%. A statistical classification framework was built for diagnosing cytomegalovirus status from the catalog of TCR beta chain sequences. In a later analysis, TCR nucleotide sequences were compared against IMGT/GENE-DB human TR gene sequences so that V and J genes could be assigned. The TCRdist pipeline was used in a later analysis to assign CDR3 sequences and most-parsimonious VDJ recombination scenarios. In a later analysis, every TCR beta chain was defined by the combination of its CDR3 amino acid sequence and its V-gene family, and reads without a unique V-gene family were dropped. A later analysis removed several hundred highly shared, low-generation-probability nucleotide sequences to deal with suspected cross-contamination and a sequencing artifact. In a later analysis, a clonal expansion index for each public chain was calculated from normalized within-repertoire ranks of inferred template counts. A later analysis computed generation probabilities with a VDJ recombination model fitted to out-of-frame rearrangements, and checked the results against IGoR. In a later analysis, hypergeometric tests were used to score TCR-TCR, TCR-HLA and TCR-CMV co-occurrence, with a repertoire-size bias correction applied to TCR pairs. To estimate false discovery rates, a later analysis permuted the HLA or CMV assignments 20 times. A later analysis grouped co-occurring TCRs with DBSCAN, adding TCRdist sequence similarity when clustering within HLA-allele-positive subsets. For co-occurrence clustering, repertoires with fewer than 30,000 or more than 120,000 public chains were excluded, along with roughly 5 repertoires with anomalous nucleotide sharing. The source is immuneACCESS, and TCRdb retained only in-frame sequences with V and J called. Part of the clones is not carried over; for the studies checked, unresolved V genes explain less than half of this, and the remainder is unexplained. D and trimming were read from the DNA, whereas the V and J calls and clone size are those reported in that table. This sample has approximately 120,000 clones in its table, and 65% to 80% of those were observed once. Around 13% of the sample is held by the ten biggest clonotypes.

The paper as a whole reports these results and caveats: Because the 87-base-pair reads could not distinguish some IMGT-functional V segments, including TRBV6-2 and TRBV6-3, those segments were excluded. V-gene and J-gene trimming of TCR beta chains was associated with a missense DCLRE1C variant in a later genetic analysis, and the association was replicated in an independent cohort. Broadly in line with IMGT annotations, most TCR beta V segments showed up in productive rearrangements about 87% or about 30% of the time in an earlier analysis of under 700 of the donors. The presence/absence analyses assumed that sequencing depth was roughly uniform across donors, and that assumption may not be true. It was suggested by the authors that the approach could potentially be generalized to other disease states and immunological phenotypes. A further reported finding was that TCR beta sequences accurately predicted the HLA-A and HLA-B alleles for most subjects in the first cohort. Several of the top co-occurrence clusters appeared to be linked to parvovirus B19, influenza, CMV and Epstein-Barr virus, according to a later analysis. Because counts were too low, under 20 rarely observed V segments, including chromosome 9 orphons, were left out of the earlier analysis of about 620 of the donors. Linkage disequilibrium might explain the correlated functional status among segregating V segments, but an unknown experimental factor could not be excluded. The classifier was reported to diagnose cytomegalovirus status with high specificity and sensitivity in both the original cohort and the validation cohort. Specific HLA alleles were associated with some 15,000 TCR beta sequences at a false discovery rate of 0.05 in a later analysis. A cluster of highly shared sequence variants was judged likely to represent a technical artifact of the sequencing pipeline. HLA typing was unavailable for some donors at each locus, so association tests used only the typed subset. When HLA alleles, especially DR and DQ, strongly co-occurred, TCR associations were difficult to assign to individual alleles. In a later analysis, most CMV-associated TCR beta chains were found to appear HLA-restricted, with HLA associations seemingly driven largely by CMV exposure. Most TCR sequences were observed very rarely across donors, whereas some public TCRs were present in many individuals. In vitro tests confirmed that a few of the cytomegalovirus-associated TCR beta chains recognize cytomegalovirus antigens. A total of fewer than 200 TCR beta chains were listed by the study as associated with cytomegalovirus. In a later genetic analysis, fewer N-insertions in productive TCRs were reported among donors in an Asian-associated ancestry cluster than the approximately 670-donor mean. Only TCR beta chains were sequenced in this cohort, and the absence of alpha or paired-chain data limited detectable features. CMV serostatus was the only immune exposure information available for the cohort. In a later analysis, TCR association rates were found to vary across HLA loci, with the most associated TCRs seen for DRB1 alleles and the fewest for HLA-C alleles. Compared with equally common non-associated chains, HLA-associated TCR beta chains in a later analysis were more clonally expanded and had lower generation probabilities.

This clone was recorded only once. Its antigen is currently not known. There are no base qualities to consult, and no much larger clone falls within one base. The sequence derives from a woman aged 40 to 50 in good health and CMV-seropositive. Sequencing was done on a sample of PBMCs. Recombination linked TRBV23-1 to TRBJ2-7; TRBD1 aligns with 10 central bases. TRBV23-1 is reported as an ORF; its role is uncertain. The CDR3 region reads CASSQPDRGRISGKGEQYF. The nucleotide sequence is given as TGCGCCAGCAGTCAACCCGACAGGGGGCGGATTAGCGGGAAGGGCGAGCAGTACTTC.